These 25 T cell receptor beta chains were sequenced from one sample in a study of shared clonotypes between healthy human individuals. Only in-frame clones appear in the TCRdb table, and some are missing; sequencing was by immunoSEQ multiplex PCR. The sample yields 2 million to 2.5 million clones, roughly 92% seen once. The sample was naive CD4+ T cells from PBMCs. Subset noted: CD45RA+ positively selected. The receptors derive from a man younger than 35 in good health. Some clones in this sample may be carry-over from other donors' samples.

This chain uses TRBV4-3 with TRBJ2-1, with a weak D call TRBD1 (5 bases). The CDR3 is 13 amino acids. Germline-derived CDR1 and CDR2 are LGHNA and YSLEER. V was cut by 1 base and J by 8 bases, with 9 bases left in between. The CDR3: CASSQGQGYEQFF. CDR3 in DNA: TGCGCCAGCAGCCAAGGCCAGGGATATGAGCAGTTCTTC.

The CDR3 spells CASSQTISSGYTF. Written as DNA, the CDR3 is TGCGCCAGCAGCCAAACCATCTCTAGTGGCTACACCTTC. The genes are TRBV4-3 and TRBJ1-2, with D hard to call. V shed 2 bases and J shed 7 bases, with 11 bases lying between them. Germline assignment: CDR1 LGHNA and CDR2 YSLEER. There are 13 residues in the CDR3.

The chain recombines TRBV19 with TRBJ2-2, with 7 bases fitting TRBD2. Trimming cost V 5 bases and J 7 bases; bases outside gene matches: 19. The CDR3 sequence is 18 residues long. Per the germline V gene, CDR1 is LNHDA and CDR2 is SQIVND (reference sequence). Written as DNA, the CDR3 is TGTGCCAGTAGTTCCGCTCGGGCGGGAGTTGATGTGGTCGGGGAGCTGTTTTTT. It yields the protein CASSSARAGVDVVGELFF.

The sample holds a few counts of this clone. The chain carries TRBV4-1 and TRBJ2-2; 8 bases match TRBD1. Germline CDR1 is MGHRA and CDR2 is YSYEKL. The V segment lost 8 bases and the J segment 2 bases; nucleotides outside the gene matches: 7. The CDR3 runs 15 residues. In nucleotides, the CDR3 is TGCGCCAGCGGGGCGGACAGGGTTAACACCGGGGAGCTGTTTTTT. As protein: CASGADRVNTGELFF.

The gene calls are TRBV6-4 and TRBJ1-5; D is undetermined. The CDR3 runs 15 residues. Trimming took off 5 bases at V and 5 bases at J, with 16 bases between the two ends. Germline V lookup: CDR1 MRHNA, CDR2 SNTAGT. CDR3 sequence: CASSQDGSLYQPQHF. DNA of the CDR3: TGTGCCAGCAGTCAGGACGGGAGCCTCTATCAGCCCCAGCATTTT.

V gene TRBV28 combines with J gene TRBJ1-2; D is uncertain. Looked up from germline, CDR1 is MDHEN and CDR2 is SYDVKM. The CDR3 runs to 11 residues. The ends were cut back, 7 bases at V and 8 bases at J, with 11 bases in the middle. CDR3 in amino acids: CASNTPRGYTF. The CDR3 nucleotides read TGTGCCAGCAACACCCCGCGGGGCTACACCTTC.

The chain is built from TRBV7-6 and TRBJ2-1, with TRBD2 identical over 13 bases. The CDR3 totals 18 residues. The germline V gene encodes CDR1 SGHVS and CDR2 FNYEAQ. J lost 5 bases, V lost 3 bases, and 10 bases had no gene match. The CDR3: CASSLDPPGLAGNNEQFF. Written as DNA, the CDR3 is TGTGCCAGCAGCTTGGACCCTCCGGGACTAGCGGGAAACAATGAGCAGTTCTTC. Drawing the rest from reference TRBV7-6 and TRBJ2-1, the complete variable domain is GAGVSQSPRYKVTKRGQDVALRCDPISGHVSLYWYRQALGQGPEFLTYFNYEAQQDKSGLPNDRFSAERPEGSISTLTIQRTEQRDSAMYRCASSLDPPGLAGNNEQFFGPGTRLTVL.

This clone was counted once. The chain couples TRBV11-2 to TRBJ1-2, with a weak D call TRBD1 (5 bases). V gave up 5 bases and J gave up 0 bases, with 22 bases separating them. The germline V gene encodes CDR1 SGHAT and CDR2 FQNNGV. The CDR3 loop spans 18 amino acids. The CDR3 DNA is TGTGCCAGCAGCACCCCGGCAGCAGGGCGGACTACTAACTATGGCTACACCTTC. This encodes CASSTPAAGRTTNYGYTF.

The chain couples TRBV20-1 to TRBJ1-2, with 7 bases identical to TRBD1. This CDR3 contains 11 residues. Germline CDR1 and CDR2: DFQATT and SNEGSKA (reference sequence). CDR3 residues: CSPSDRVPYTF. The CDR3 DNA reads as TGCAGCCCCTCCGACAGGGTACCGTACACCTTC.

The chain has TRBV28 and TRBJ2-3, with TRBD1 identical over 7 bases. The ends lost 3 bases at V and 5 bases at J; junction bases unmatched: 8. The germline V gene encodes CDR1 MDHEN and CDR2 SYDVKM. The CDR3 runs to 15 residues. The CDR3 region is CASSLSRGQQDTQYF. CDR3 DNA: TGTGCCAGCAGTTTGAGTAGGGGGCAACAAGATACGCAGTATTTT.

The genes are TRBV19 and TRBJ2-1; 8 bases fit TRBD2. The length of the CDR3 is 18 residues. Germline loops: CDR1 LNHDA, CDR2 SQIVND (reference sequence). The J segment lost 0 bases and the V segment lost 2 bases, leaving 9 bases of the junction unmatched. As DNA, the CDR3 is TGTGCCAGTAGTATATCGGCTAGCGGGCCAAGCTCCTACAATGAGCAGTTCTTC. Its translation is CASSISASGPSSYNEQFF.

The chain combines TRBV28 with TRBJ1-1, with D possibly TRBD1 on 5 matching bases. CDR3 length equals 15 residues. Germline V CDR1 and CDR2: MDHEN, SYDVKM. V gave up 1 base and J gave up 11 bases, with 20 bases separating them. CDR3 bases: TGTGCCAGCAGTTTATATATGATGCTGGGGGAACAGGCTTTCTTT. Its protein is CASSLYMMLGEQAFF. Based on the CDR3 plus reference TRBV28 and TRBJ1-1, the full variable domain is DVKVTQSSRYLVKRTGEKVFLECVQDMDHENMFWYRQDPGLGLRLIYFSYDVKMKEKGDIPEGYSVSREKKERFSLILESASTNQTSMYLCASSLYMMLGEQAFFGQGTRLTVV.

The V gene is TRBV6-1, the J gene TRBJ1-3; D call uncertain. Germline-derived CDR1 and CDR2 are MNHNS and SASEGT. Trimming stripped 7 bases from V and 1 base from J, with 14 bases between. This CDR3 comprises 15 residues. CDR3: CASTPVWESGNTIYF. The CDR3 DNA reads TGTGCCAGCACCCCCGTTTGGGAATCTGGAAACACCATATATTTT.

CDR3 region: CASTRGNTEAFF. CDR3 coding DNA: TGTGCCAGTACAAGGGGGAACACTGAAGCTTTCTTT. The chain has TRBV19 and TRBJ1-1, with D possibly TRBD1 on 5 matching bases. There are 12 residues in the CDR3. Trimming removed 7 bases at V and 1 base at J, with 7 bases between. Germline V gene lookup returns CDR1 LNHDA and CDR2 SQIVND (reference sequence).

This clone appeared once. The V and J genes are TRBV28 and TRBJ1-6; D not certain. The germline V and J ends were trimmed by 3 bases and 5 bases, with 8 bases remaining between them. Germline-derived CDR1 and CDR2 are MDHEN and SYDVKM. This CDR3 region has 14 residues. CDR3 sequence reads: CASSLVLNNSPLHF. Written as DNA, the CDR3 is TGTGCCAGCAGTTTGGTTTTGAATAATTCACCCCTCCACTTT.

The chain uses TRBV28 and TRBJ2-7, with TRBD2 matching 10 bases. The trim removed 7 bases at V and 3 bases at J, leaving 12 bases unmatched. The CDR3 length is 16 residues. Germline assignment: CDR1 MDHEN and CDR2 SYDVKM. The CDR3 DNA reads TGTGCCAGCACCCATCAGGGGGCTAGCGGGAGCTACGAGCAGTACTTC. Protein sequence: CASTHQGASGSYEQYF.

CDR3 amino acids: CASRGPGGWSNQPQHF. The CDR3 DNA reads as TGTGCCAGCAGAGGCCCAGGGGGCTGGAGCAATCAGCCCCAGCATTTT. J is TRBJ1-5 and V is TRBV28; 8 bases agree with TRBD1. The germline gives CDR1 MDHEN, CDR2 SYDVKM. This CDR3 contains 16 residues. J lost 1 base, V lost 6 bases, and 8 bases had no gene match.

V is TRBV11-2 and J is TRBJ1-5; the D gene is possibly TRBD1 (5 bases). CDR3 length equals 13 residues. Between the trimmed V and J ends, which lost 5 bases and 4 bases, there was a span of 9 bases. Germline V lookup: CDR1 SGHAT, CDR2 FQNNGV. The DNA for the CDR3 is TGTGCCAGCAGCAGGGACGGGAATCAGCCCCAGCATTTT. It codes for CASSRDGNQPQHF.

The rearrangement uses TRBV2 and TRBJ1-1; D is undetermined. V was clipped by 0 bases and J by 0 bases, with 5 bases between them. Germline CDR1 and CDR2: SNHLY and FYNNEI. The CDR3 is 14 amino acids. The CDR3 region is CASSEAPMNTEAFF. CDR3 nucleotides: TGTGCCAGCAGTGAAGCGCCCATGAACACTGAAGCTTTCTTT.

The chain carries TRBV2 and TRBJ2-7; possible D gene TRBD2, 6 bases. The CDR3 runs 12 residues. The germline V gene has CDR1 SNHLY and CDR2 FYNNEI. The V and J ends lost 6 bases and 4 bases respectively, with 10 bases between them. CDR3 DNA sequence: TGTGCCAGCAGGAGGACTAATTACGAGCAGTACTTC. This gives the protein CASRRTNYEQYF.

The chain has TRBV19 and TRBJ2-3, with 7 bases aligning to TRBD1. V dropped 7 bases and J dropped 0; count of bases not matched to a gene: 7. The CDR3 sequence is 15 residues long. Germline-derived CDR1 and CDR2 are LNHDA and SQIVND (reference sequence). CDR3 region: CASTLGTASTDTQYF. The DNA of the CDR3 is TGTGCCAGTACCCTCGGGACAGCAAGCACAGATACGCAGTATTTT.

The chain has TRBV7-2 and TRBJ2-5; a possible D gene is TRBD2 (5 bases). V shed 5 bases and J shed 5 bases, with 15 bases lying between them. Per germline, CDR1 SGHTA and CDR2 FQGNSA. This CDR3 is built from 14 residues. The DNA for the CDR3 is TGTGCCAGCAGCAGCTCTTATCGGGGTGAGACCCAGTACTTC. Its translation: CASSSSYRGETQYF.

The rearrangement joins TRBV9 to TRBJ2-5; unclear D gene. Germline V gene sequence: CDR1 SGDLS, CDR2 YYNGEE. This CDR3 is 13 amino acids long. Trimming pared 0 bases from V and 3 bases from J, leaving 6 bases between. CDR3 sequence: CASSVDGKETQYF. The DNA of the CDR3 is TGTGCCAGCAGCGTAGATGGAAAAGAGACCCAGTACTTC.

V usage is TRBV5-4 and J usage is TRBJ2-7; D might be TRBD1 (6 bases). V lost 3 bases, J lost 0 bases, and 10 bases lay in between. In germline, CDR1 is SGHNT, CDR2 YYREEE (reference sequence). The CDR3 contains 14 residues. CDR3 sequence reads: CASSSGQNSYEQYF. In nucleotides, the CDR3 is TGTGCCAGCAGCTCCGGACAGAACTCCTACGAGCAGTACTTC.

The chain uses TRBV28 and TRBJ1-5; a weak D match, TRBD1 (5 bases). The CDR3 extends over 15 amino acids. The germline CDR1 and CDR2 sequences are MDHEN and SYDVKM. V was trimmed by 3 bases and J by 7 bases, leaving 16 bases between them. The CDR3 DNA reads as TGTGCCAGCAGTTTGGGCAGGGCAGAAGGACAGCCCCAGCATTTT. It codes for CASSLGRAEGQPQHF. The variable domain in full, completed from reference TRBV28 and TRBJ1-5, reads DVKVTQSSRYLVKRTGEKVFLECVQDMDHENMFWYRQDPGLGLRLIYFSYDVKMKEKGDIPEGYSVSREKKERFSLILESASTNQTSMYLCASSLGRAEGQPQHFGDGTRLSIL.